This paragraph reports one T cell receptor beta chain. Its antigen specificity is not known. The record has no base qualities; no much larger clone is one base away. The library was produced with the immunoSEQ multiplex PCR assay. For the multiplex PCR, a mixture combining 60 forward primers for TCR Vbeta segments and 13 reverse primers for TCR Jbeta segments was used. A multiplex PCR assay on genomic DNA amplified the CDR3 region of rearranged TCR beta genes. On the Illumina HiSeq System, the amplified TCR beta libraries were sequenced as 87-base-pair reads. The original methods were these. In a later analysis, roughly 80 million unique TCR beta chains were counted across the 690 or so repertoires, and approximately 9.9 million of these chains were shared by at least two donors. To remove PCR and sequencing errors, raw reads were error-corrected and collapsed into unique sequences using a nearest-neighbor algorithm that merged closely related sequences. To assign V, D and J gene segments, CDR3 sequences were aligned to IMGT reference sequences. For a sequence to be retained, a match of at least six nucleotides was required to both a V gene segment and a J gene segment. Rearrangements were classified as productive when the CDR3 lacked stop codons and remained in frame with V and J, and all other rearrangements were classified as non-productive. CDR3 was defined according to IMGT convention as the region running from the second conserved V-encoded cysteine to the conserved J-encoded phenylalanine. The earlier analysis of fewer than 700 of the donors excluded sequences that lacked an unambiguous match to a single V gene segment. In an earlier analysis of approximately 610 of the donors, V segments were called functional above 56.7% productive rearrangements and were called segregating when the between-donor standard deviation exceeded 5%. A statistical classification framework was developed to diagnose cytomegalovirus status using the catalog of TCR beta chain sequences. In a later analysis, V and J genes were assigned by comparing TCR nucleotide sequences against IMGT/GENE-DB human TR gene sequences. The TCRdist pipeline was used in a later analysis to assign CDR3 sequences and most-parsimonious VDJ recombination scenarios. In a later analysis, each TCR beta chain was defined by its CDR3 amino acid sequence together with its V-gene family, and reads lacking a unique V-gene family were excluded. To address suspected cross-contamination and a sequencing artifact, a later analysis removed under 600 highly shared, low-generation-probability nucleotide sequences. A later analysis calculated a clonal expansion index for each public chain from normalized within-repertoire ranks of inferred template counts. Generation probabilities in a later analysis came from a VDJ recombination model fitted to out-of-frame rearrangements, and those results were checked against IGoR. A later analysis scored TCR-TCR, TCR-HLA and TCR-CMV co-occurrence with hypergeometric tests, applying a repertoire-size bias correction to TCR pairs. A later analysis estimated false discovery rates by permuting HLA or CMV assignments 20 times. In a later analysis, co-occurring TCRs were grouped with DBSCAN, and TCRdist sequence similarity was added when clustering was performed within HLA-allele-positive subsets. Repertoires with fewer than 30,000 or more than 120,000 public chains were left out of co-occurrence clustering, as were four to six repertoires with anomalous nucleotide sharing. Drawn from immuneACCESS, this table holds only the in-frame rearrangements with V and J called that TCRdb kept. Clones are partly lost; checked studies trace under half to an unresolved V gene and leave the rest unexplained. The V and J calls and clone size come from that table; D and trimming were worked out from the DNA. In all, the sample holds 140,000 or so clones, and 80% to 90% of those were seen once. Clones ranked in the top ten supply approximately 4% of the sample.

Trimming costs V 4 bases and J 1 base, and their ends lie 7 bases apart. Including cysteine and phenylalanine, the CDR3 has 14 amino acids. Only the CDR3 part of the read is kept: 42 bases, read in frame from the first base. From the germline V gene, CDR1 is MGHRA and CDR2 is YSYEKL. This entry is derived from a study of cytomegalovirus exposure and HLA in healthy donors (TCRdb year 2017). Describing the broader study: According to an earlier analysis of 450 to 650 of the donors, about 190 million T cells yielded 117 million unique TCR beta sequences and 276 Gb of sequence data. About 320 gigabases of sequencing data and 78 million or so unique TCR sequences were included in an early release covering over 600 HLA-typed donors. Of the 300 to 500 genotyped donors, less than 85% were placed in the genetic ancestry cluster associated with self-reported Caucasian donors. The study aimed to test whether signatures of past pathogen exposure could be identified by cataloging public T cell receptors. Using immunosequencing, the study profiled T cell repertoires from 500 to 800 subjects and related those repertoires to cytomegalovirus serostatus. Besides the first cohort of hundreds of subjects, a separate validation cohort made up of 120 or so different subjects was used. The study combined high-throughput TCR immunosequencing, statistical association of individual TCRs with disease status, and machine learning to predict cytomegalovirus infection status. To study patterns of TCR occurrence, a later analysis re-analyzed previously published TCR beta repertoires from under 750 donors and added high-resolution HLA genotyping. The later analysis used no new phenotypic data to find candidate immune exposures, relying instead on TCR beta sequences and their occurrence across donors. To decide whether each TCR beta V gene segment behaved as functional or pseudogenic, an earlier analysis of fewer than 750 of the donors relied on high-throughput TCR beta sequencing. Alongside the repertoire data, information on donor age, sex, ethnicity and CMV serostatus was compiled. A later genetic analysis took genome-wide SNP genotypes for about 65% of the 666 donors and used that subset as a discovery cohort. Every discovery cohort repertoire had been produced on one sequencing platform. Class I and class II HLA loci were covered by the typing at four-digit resolution. The number of typed donors differed by locus: 629-630 for A, B, C, DRB1 and DQB1; some 500 for DQA1; 606 for DPA1; and 400 to 480 for DPB1. Because of strong linkage in the cohort, roughly five DR-DQ haplotypes were treated as single units for association and clustering. On average, over 200,000 unique TCR beta nucleotide sequences were sequenced per donor among a few hundred genotyped donors of the cohort, with roughly 18% of those sequences being non-productive.

In total, roughly 710 healthy bone marrow donors made up the cohort. At the time of sampling, every cohort member was nominally healthy, though immune exposures that went unrecorded were likely present. The donor was CMV seropositive and belonged to the group of 250 to 300 seropositive cohort members. A peripheral blood sample was collected from each donor, and TCR beta sequencing was performed on peripheral blood mononuclear cells. The Qiagen DNeasy Blood Extraction Kit was used to extract genomic DNA from the blood cell samples. What the research found in general, with its limitations: The cohort was sequenced for TCR beta chains only, and without alpha or paired-chain data the features that could be detected were limited. Specific HLA alleles were associated with 18,000 or so TCR beta sequences at a false discovery rate of 0.05 in a later analysis. Immune exposure information for the cohort was limited to CMV serostatus. An association between a missense DCLRE1C variant and V-gene and J-gene trimming of TCR beta chains was found in a later genetic analysis and replicated in an independent cohort. A later analysis reported that several top co-occurrence clusters appeared linked to parvovirus B19, influenza, CMV and Epstein-Barr virus. While some public TCRs were present in many individuals, most TCR sequences turned up only very rarely across donors. In vitro tests confirmed that a few of the cytomegalovirus-associated TCR beta chains recognize cytomegalovirus antigens. In an earlier analysis of 587 of the donors, most TCR beta V segments appeared in productive rearrangements about 90% or about 30% of the time, broadly matching IMGT annotations. Because counts were too low, roughly 16 rarely observed V segments, including chromosome 9 orphons, were left out of the earlier analysis of several hundred of the donors. In the study, around 150 TCR beta chains were listed as associated with cytomegalovirus. A further reported finding was that TCR beta sequences accurately predicted the HLA-A and HLA-B alleles for most subjects in the first cohort. The presence/absence analyses assumed that sequencing depth was roughly uniform across donors, and that assumption may not be true. A group of highly shared sequence variants was considered likely to be a technical artifact of the sequencing pipeline. Some IMGT-functional V segments, including TRBV6-2 and TRBV6-3, could not be told apart with the 87-base-pair reads, so those segments were excluded. Compared with equally common non-associated chains, HLA-associated TCR beta chains in a later analysis were more clonally expanded and had lower generation probabilities. Correlated functional status among segregating V segments might reflect linkage disequilibrium, but an unknown experimental factor could not be ruled out. Because HLA typing was missing for some donors at each locus, association tests included only the typed subset. The classifier was reported to diagnose cytomegalovirus status with high specificity and sensitivity in both the original cohort and the validation cohort. According to a later genetic analysis, donors in an Asian-associated ancestry cluster had fewer N-insertions in productive TCRs than the roughly 670-donor mean. When HLA alleles, especially DR and DQ, strongly co-occurred, TCR associations were difficult to assign to individual alleles. In a later analysis, most CMV-associated TCR beta chains were found to appear HLA-restricted, with HLA associations seemingly driven largely by CMV exposure. According to the authors, the approach could potentially be generalized to other disease states and immunological phenotypes. A later analysis found that TCR association rates varied across HLA loci, with DRB1 alleles showing the most associated TCRs and HLA-C alleles the fewest.

This receptor was obtained from a woman between 35 and 50 years old in good health and CMV-seropositive. The receptor chain draws on TRBV4-1 and TRBJ2-2; a weak D assignment points to TRBD1 (6 bases agree). The sample comprised PBMCs. Read as DNA, the sequence is TGCGCCAGCAGCCCGGGACAGAACACCGGGGAGCTGTTTTTT. It encodes CASSPGQNTGELFF.